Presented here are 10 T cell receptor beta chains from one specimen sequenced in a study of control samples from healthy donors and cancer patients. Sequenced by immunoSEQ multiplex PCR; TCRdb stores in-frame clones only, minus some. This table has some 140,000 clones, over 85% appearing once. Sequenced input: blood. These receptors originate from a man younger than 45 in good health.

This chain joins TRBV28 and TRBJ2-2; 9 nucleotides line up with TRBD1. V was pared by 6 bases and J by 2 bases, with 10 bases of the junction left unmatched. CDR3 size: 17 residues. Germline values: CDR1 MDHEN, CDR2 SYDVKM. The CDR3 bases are TGTGCCAGCAGGGGACAGGGCAAGCTCCTCAACACCGGGGAGCTGTTTTTT. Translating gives CASRGQGKLLNTGELFF.

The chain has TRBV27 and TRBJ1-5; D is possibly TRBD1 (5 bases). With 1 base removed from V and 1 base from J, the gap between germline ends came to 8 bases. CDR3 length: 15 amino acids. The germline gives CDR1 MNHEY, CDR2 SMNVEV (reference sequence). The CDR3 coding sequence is TGTGCCAGCAGTTTATTCGGGGGGAGCAATCAGCCCCAGCATTTT. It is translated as CASSLFGGSNQPQHF.

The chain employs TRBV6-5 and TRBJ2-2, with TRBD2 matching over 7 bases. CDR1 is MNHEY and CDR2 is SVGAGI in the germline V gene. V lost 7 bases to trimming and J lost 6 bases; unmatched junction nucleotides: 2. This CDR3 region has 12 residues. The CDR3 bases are TGTGCCAGCAAGCGGGAACCCGGGGAGCTGTTTTTT. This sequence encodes CASKREPGELFF.

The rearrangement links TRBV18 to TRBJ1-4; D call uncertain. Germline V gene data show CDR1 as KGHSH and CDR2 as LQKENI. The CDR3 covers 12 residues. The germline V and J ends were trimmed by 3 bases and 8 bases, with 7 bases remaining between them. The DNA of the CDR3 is TGTGCCAGCTCACCCCAGGAAGAAAAACTGTTTTTT. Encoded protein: CASSPQEEKLFF.

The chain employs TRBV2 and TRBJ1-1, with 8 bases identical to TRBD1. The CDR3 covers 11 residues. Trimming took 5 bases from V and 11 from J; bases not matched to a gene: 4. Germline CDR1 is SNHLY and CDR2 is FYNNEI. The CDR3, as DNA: TGTGCCAGCAGTCCCGACAGGGGTGCTTTCTTT. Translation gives CASSPDRGAFF.

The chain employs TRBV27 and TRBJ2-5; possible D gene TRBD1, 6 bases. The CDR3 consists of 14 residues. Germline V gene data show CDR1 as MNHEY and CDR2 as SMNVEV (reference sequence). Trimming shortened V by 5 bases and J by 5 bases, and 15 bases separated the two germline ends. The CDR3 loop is CASSPLNRAETQYF. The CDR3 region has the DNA TGTGCCAGCAGTCCCCTAAACAGGGCTGAGACCCAGTACTTC.

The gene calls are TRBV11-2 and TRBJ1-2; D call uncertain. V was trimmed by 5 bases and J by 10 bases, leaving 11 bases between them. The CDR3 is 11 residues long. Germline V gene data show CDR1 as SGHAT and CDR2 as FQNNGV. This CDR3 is CASSIVLTYTF. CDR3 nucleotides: TGTGCCAGCAGCATAGTTTTGACCTACACCTTC.

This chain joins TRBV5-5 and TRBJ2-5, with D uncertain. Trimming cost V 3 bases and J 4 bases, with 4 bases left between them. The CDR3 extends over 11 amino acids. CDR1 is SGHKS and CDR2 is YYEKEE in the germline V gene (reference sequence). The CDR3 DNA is TGTGCCAGCAGCTGGGGAGAGACCCAGTACTTC. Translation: CASSWGETQYF.

This CDR3 is CASSQLPLAGANVLTF. The CDR3 DNA sequence: TGTGCCAGCAGCCAACTCCCCCTAGCTGGGGCCAACGTCCTGACTTTC. The rearrangement uses TRBV3-1 (or the pseudogene TRBV3-2) and TRBJ2-6; D gene unclear. The CDR3 sequence is 16 residues long. V lost 2 bases, J lost 2 bases, and 10 bases lay in between. Germline values: CDR1 LGHDT, CDR2 YNNKEL (reference sequence).

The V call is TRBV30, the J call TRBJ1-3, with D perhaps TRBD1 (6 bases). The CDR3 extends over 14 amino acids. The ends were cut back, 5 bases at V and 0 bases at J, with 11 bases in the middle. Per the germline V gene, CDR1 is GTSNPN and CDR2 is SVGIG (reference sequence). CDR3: CAWSGTFSGNTIYF. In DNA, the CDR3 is TGTGCCTGGTCCGGGACATTCTCTGGAAACACCATATATTTT. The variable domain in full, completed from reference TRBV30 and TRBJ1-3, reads SQTIHQWPATLVQPVGSPLSLECTVEGTSNPNLYWYRQAAGRGLQLLFYSVGIGQISSEVPQNLSASRPQDRQFILSSKKLLLSDSGFYLCAWSGTFSGNTIYFGEGSWLTVV.